The 28 T cell receptor beta chains presented below share a single source sample, sequenced in a study of control samples from healthy donors and cancer patients. Profiling relied on immunoSEQ multiplex PCR, and the TCRdb table lists in-frame clones only, not all of them. The data hold some 140,000 clones, with roughly 94% observed a single time. Sequencing was done on a sample of blood. The source is a man in his forties in good health.

V gene TRBV24-1 combines with J gene TRBJ2-6; D gene unclear. Deletions cut 0 bases from V and 0 bases from J, with 2 bases between. CDR1 and CDR2 (germline): KGHDR, SFDVKD. The CDR3 loop spans 15 amino acids. CDR3 residues: CATSDLGSGANVLTF. CDR3 nucleotide sequence: TGTGCCACCAGTGATTTGGGCTCTGGGGCCAACGTCCTGACTTTC.

The chain joins TRBV27 to TRBJ1-5, with D perhaps TRBD1 (6 bases). CDR1 and CDR2 from the germline V gene are MNHEY and SMNVEV (reference sequence). V gave up 5 bases and J gave up 7 bases, with 15 bases separating them. The length of the CDR3 is 14 residues. CDR3: CASSPYPGEQPQHF. CDR3 coding DNA: TGTGCCAGCAGTCCCTATCCAGGGGAACAGCCCCAGCATTTT.

The CDR3 DNA reads as TGTGCCAGTACCTTTAGCTCCTATAATTCACCCCTCCACTTT. This codes for CASTFSSYNSPLHF. This chain uses TRBV19 with TRBJ1-6; D is unclear. Germline CDR1 reads LNHDA; CDR2 reads SQIVND (reference sequence). The ends were cut back, 7 bases at V and 0 bases at J, with 7 bases in the middle. The CDR3 length is 14 residues.

J is TRBJ2-2 and V is TRBV27, with TRBD2 matching 9 bases. Germline values: CDR1 MNHEY, CDR2 SMNVEV (reference sequence). The CDR3 runs 15 residues. Trimming removed 6 bases from V and 2 bases from J; junction bases left unmatched: 4. The CDR3 DNA sequence: TGTGCCAGCAGCCCGGGACTAGCCAACACCGGGGAGCTGTTTTTT. Protein product: CASSPGLANTGELFF.

The chain combines TRBV3-1 (or the pseudogene TRBV3-2) with TRBJ1-6; the D is unclear. Germline CDR1 and CDR2: LGHDT and YNNKEL (reference sequence). The CDR3 covers 15 residues. V was trimmed by 1 base and J by 16 bases, leaving 20 bases between them. The CDR3 nucleotides read TGTGCCAGCAGCCAAGGAGCAGGAAGGGCCTCAGGACTCCACTTT. Translating gives CASSQGAGRASGLHF.

The rearrangement uses TRBV27 and TRBJ2-7; 7 bases agree with TRBD2. V lost 3 bases and J lost 7; bases outside the gene matches: 6. CDR1 MNHEY and CDR2 SMNVEV come from the germline V gene (reference sequence). The CDR3 length is 13 residues. The CDR3 spells CASSFGEGREQYF. The DNA of the CDR3 is TGTGCCAGCAGTTTTGGGGAGGGGCGGGAGCAGTACTTC.

This sequence joins TRBV4-1 and TRBJ1-1; possible D gene TRBD1, 6 bases. The V gene lost 0 bases and the J gene lost 4 bases, with 21 bases spanning the gap. Looked up from germline, CDR1 is MGHRA and CDR2 is YSYEKL. The CDR3 is made up of 18 amino acids. CDR3 in DNA: TGCGCCAGCAGCCAAGATCAGGGGTGGAGGACGGACGGCACTGAAGCTTTCTTT. Translated, it gives CASSQDQGWRTDGTEAFF.

V and J are TRBV3-1 (or the pseudogene TRBV3-2) and TRBJ1-6; no definite D call. CDR3 size: 16 residues. Germline V gene sequence: CDR1 LGHDT, CDR2 YNNKEL (reference sequence). V was cut by 2 bases and J by 10 bases, with 18 bases left in between. The CDR3 region is CASSQSGFRIGSPLHF. The CDR3 DNA follows: TGTGCCAGCAGCCAATCCGGGTTCCGGATAGGGTCACCCCTCCACTTT.

The chain recombines TRBV27 with TRBJ1-1; D is unresolved. V lost 6 bases to trimming and J lost 5 bases, with 13 bases between them. The germline CDR1 and CDR2 sequences are MNHEY and SMNVEV (reference sequence). The CDR3 is 13 amino acids. This CDR3 reads CASSPSPQTEAFF. The CDR3 coding sequence is TGTGCCAGCAGCCCCTCTCCCCAGACTGAAGCTTTCTTT.

This sequence joins TRBV19 and TRBJ1-5; D remains ambiguous. V gave up 3 bases and J gave up 1 base, with 4 bases separating them. Germline CDR1 LNHDA, CDR2 SQIVND (reference sequence). This CDR3 has 13 residues. The CDR3 protein is CASSMSSNQPQHF. In DNA form, the CDR3 reads TGTGCCAGTAGTATGTCCAGCAATCAGCCCCAGCATTTT.

The chain recombines TRBV6-5 with TRBJ1-1; 7 bases fit TRBD1. V shed 10 bases and J 0 bases; nucleotides not matched to a gene: 11. Germline CDR1 reads MNHEY; CDR2 reads SVGAGI. This CDR3 comprises 15 residues. As DNA, the CDR3 is TGTGCCACCCAGGGGACAGTATGGATGAACACTGAAGCTTTCTTT. This sequence encodes CATQGTVWMNTEAFF.

The sample holds one count of this clone. The CDR3 reads CASSLRTPGGNSPLHF. CDR3 DNA: TGTGCCAGCAGTTTACGGACTCCGGGCGGCAATTCACCCCTCCACTTT. The rearrangement links TRBV28 to TRBJ1-6, with D unclear. From germline, CDR1 is MDHEN and CDR2 SYDVKM. The CDR3 loop spans 16 amino acids. Deletions cut 2 bases from V and 7 bases from J, with 15 bases between. Together with reference TRBV28 and TRBJ1-6, the CDR3 gives the full variable domain: DVKVTQSSRYLVKRTGEKVFLECVQDMDHENMFWYRQDPGLGLRLIYFSYDVKMKEKGDIPEGYSVSREKKERFSLILESASTNQTSMYLCASSLRTPGGNSPLHFGNGTRLTVT.

The chain links TRBV6-6 to TRBJ1-5; 7 nucleotides match TRBD1. Germline V gives CDR1 MNHNY, CDR2 SVGAGI (reference sequence). The CDR3 totals 14 residues. Losses at the gene ends were 4 bases for V and 3 bases for J; bases not matched to a gene: 3. The CDR3 loop reads CASSSGQDNQPQHF. In DNA, the CDR3 is TGTGCCAGCAGTTCTGGACAGGACAATCAGCCCCAGCATTTT.

V gene TRBV5-1 combines with J gene TRBJ1-3; 8 nucleotides agree with TRBD1. Trimming took 3 bases from V and 4 from J; bases not matched to a gene: 3. This CDR3 is 14 amino acids long. CDR1 and CDR2 (germline): SGHRS, YFSETQ. The chain's CDR3 is CASSSGGSGNTIYF. The CDR3 DNA reads as TGCGCCAGCAGCTCAGGGGGCTCCGGAAACACCATATATTTT.

The J gene is TRBJ1-1, the V gene TRBV18; 9 bases are a match to TRBD1. The CDR3 length is 15 residues. Germline loops: CDR1 KGHSH, CDR2 LQKENI. The V gene end was trimmed by 3 bases and the J gene end by 4 bases; junction bases not matched to a gene: 6. CDR3 coding DNA: TGTGCCAGCTCACCGATGGACAGGGGAGCCACTGAAGCTTTCTTT. Translation gives CASSPMDRGATEAFF.

The chain uses TRBV5-5 and TRBJ1-1, with D unclear. Germline CDR1 and CDR2: SGHKS and YYEKEE (reference sequence). This CDR3 is 13 amino acids long. Trimming shortened V by 3 bases and J by 8 bases, and 14 bases separated the two germline ends. The CDR3 region has the DNA TGTGCCAGCAGCTCCAACCTACCAGAGGAAGCTTTCTTT. Translating it yields CASSSNLPEEAFF.

J is TRBJ1-5 and V is TRBV19; D unresolved. V was pared by 6 bases and J by 7 bases, with 19 bases between. This CDR3 comprises 15 residues. The germline gives CDR1 LNHDA, CDR2 SQIVND (reference sequence). CDR3 sequence: CASRGRAVSSQPQHF. The CDR3 coding sequence is TGTGCCAGTAGGGGGAGGGCAGTATCGTCCCAGCCCCAGCATTTT.

V is TRBV25-1 and J is TRBJ1-1; tentative D call: TRBD1 (5 bases). Germline V gives CDR1 MGHDK, CDR2 SYGVNS. The CDR3 totals 15 residues. V was clipped by 5 bases and J by 0 bases, with 13 bases between them. As DNA, the CDR3 is TGTGCCAGCAGTTCACGGGGGATGATGAACACTGAAGCTTTCTTT. Translating it yields CASSSRGMMNTEAFF.

The CDR3 sequence is CASTLGLPNEKLFF. The CDR3 DNA reads as TGCGCCAGCACCCTTGGCCTCCCGAATGAAAAACTGTTTTTT. This chain connects TRBV5-1 to TRBJ1-4; D remains unclear. V was cut by 6 bases and J by 5 bases, with 14 bases left in between. CDR1 and CDR2 (germline): SGHRS, YFSETQ. CDR3 length: 14 amino acids. Variable domain in full (rest from reference TRBV5-1 and TRBJ1-4): KAGVTQTPRYLIKTRGQQVTLSCSPISGHRSVSWYQQTPGQGLQFLFEYFSETQRNKGNFPGRFSGRQFSNSRSEMNVSTLELGDSALYLCASTLGLPNEKLFFGSGTQLSVL.

This clone was seen only once. The chain joins TRBV27 to TRBJ2-1; 8 bases are a match to TRBD2. Germline V gene lookup returns CDR1 MNHEY and CDR2 SMNVEV (reference sequence). The CDR3 length is 13 residues. V gave up 4 bases and J gave up 9 bases; unmatched junction bases: 5. This chain's CDR3 is CASSWRGASEQFF. CDR3 sequence (DNA): TGTGCCAGCAGTTGGCGGGGGGCTTCTGAGCAGTTCTTC.

The V and J genes are TRBV4-1 and TRBJ2-1, with unresolved D. The CDR3 consists of 17 residues. Trimming took off 0 bases at V and 0 bases at J, with 12 bases between the two ends. Germline V gene lookup returns CDR1 MGHRA and CDR2 YSYEKL. The CDR3 loop is CASSQENPESSYNEQFF. The CDR3 DNA is TGCGCCAGCAGCCAAGAAAATCCAGAAAGCTCCTACAATGAGCAGTTCTTC.

The chain is built from TRBV7-8 and TRBJ2-3; no firm D call. V gave up 6 bases and J gave up 0 bases, with 10 bases separating them. Germline loops: CDR1 SGHVS, CDR2 FQNEAQ. This CDR3 region has 14 residues. CDR3 in DNA: TGTGCCAGCAGTGCCTTGGCAAGCACAGATACGCAGTATTTT. The encoded protein is CASSALASTDTQYF.

V and J are TRBV5-6 and TRBJ2-3; TRBD1 aligns across 11 bases. The V and J ends lost 4 bases and 3 bases, in that order; junction bases with no gene match: 7. The CDR3 has 16 residues. From germline, CDR1 is SGHDT and CDR2 YYEEEE. CDR3 sequence: CASSTDRGPRTDTQYF. The CDR3 DNA follows: TGTGCCAGCAGCACGGACAGGGGGCCGAGGACAGATACGCAGTATTTT.

V gene TRBV7-2 combines with J gene TRBJ1-2, with 8 positions matching TRBD1. CDR3 length equals 17 residues. CDR1 is SGHTA, CDR2 FQGNSA, per germline. V gave up 1 base and J gave up 4 bases; unmatched junction bases: 11. The CDR3 region is CASSLGFGGTGGYGYTF. Written as DNA, the CDR3 is TGTGCCAGCAGCTTAGGGTTCGGGGGAACAGGGGGCTATGGCTACACCTTC.

The chain employs TRBV3-1 (or the pseudogene TRBV3-2) and TRBJ2-5, with 7 bases that match TRBD1. Per the germline V gene, CDR1 is LGHDT and CDR2 is YNNKEL (reference sequence). CDR3 length: 15 residues. J lost 3 bases, V lost 4 bases, and 8 bases had no gene match. The CDR3 region has the DNA TGTGCCAGCAGCCCAACCGGGACAGCTAAAGAGACCCAGTACTTC. It codes for CASSPTGTAKETQYF.

The chain recombines TRBV28 with TRBJ1-5; the D is unclear. The V gene's germline CDR1 is MDHEN and CDR2 SYDVKM. V was cut by 3 bases and J by 0 bases, with 12 bases left in between. CDR3 size: 16 residues. The CDR3 DNA sequence: TGTGCCAGCAGTTTTCTCAGGAGGGATAGCAATCAGCCCCAGCATTTT. It specifies CASSFLRRDSNQPQHF. The full variable domain, rest sourced from reference TRBV28 and TRBJ1-5, is DVKVTQSSRYLVKRTGEKVFLECVQDMDHENMFWYRQDPGLGLRLIYFSYDVKMKEKGDIPEGYSVSREKKERFSLILESASTNQTSMYLCASSFLRRDSNQPQHFGDGTRLSIL.

The J gene is TRBJ2-7, the V gene TRBV10-2, with no clear D. CDR1 and CDR2 (germline): WSHSY, SAAADI. This CDR3 spans 13 amino acids. Trimming removed 2 bases at V and 2 bases at J, with 7 bases between. The CDR3 coding sequence is TGCGCCAGCAGTGAGGGGTCAACCTACGAGCAGTACTTC. Translation: CASSEGSTYEQYF.

This chain uses TRBV21-1 with TRBJ2-3; the D call of TRBD2 is as the table states it, not checked on the DNA. TRBV21-1 is a recognized pseudogene. This CDR3 contains 17 residues. CDR3 DNA sequence: TGTGCCAGCAGCCCCCCCCCTGATGGTAGCGGGGGAGATACGCAGTATTTT. Its translation is CASSPPPDGSGGDTQYF.